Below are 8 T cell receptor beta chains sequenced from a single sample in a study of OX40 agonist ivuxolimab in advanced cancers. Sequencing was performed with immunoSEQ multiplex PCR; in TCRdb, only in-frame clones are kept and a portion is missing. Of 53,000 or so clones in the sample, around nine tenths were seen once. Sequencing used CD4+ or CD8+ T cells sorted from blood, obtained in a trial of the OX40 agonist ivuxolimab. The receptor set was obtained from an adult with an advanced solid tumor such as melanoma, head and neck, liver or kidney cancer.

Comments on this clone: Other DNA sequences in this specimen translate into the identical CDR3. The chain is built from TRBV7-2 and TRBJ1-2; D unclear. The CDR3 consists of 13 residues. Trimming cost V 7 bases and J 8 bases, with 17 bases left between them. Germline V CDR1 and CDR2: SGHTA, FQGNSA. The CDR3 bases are TGTGCCAGCACCTCCGATGGGCCGGGAGGCTACACCTTC. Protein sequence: CASTSDGPGGYTF.

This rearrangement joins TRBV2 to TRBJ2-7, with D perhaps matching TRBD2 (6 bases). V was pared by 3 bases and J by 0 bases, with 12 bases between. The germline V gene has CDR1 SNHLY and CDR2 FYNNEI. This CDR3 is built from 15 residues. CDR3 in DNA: TGTGCCAGCAGTGATGTCGGGGGAAGCTCCTACGAGCAGTACTTC. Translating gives CASSDVGGSSYEQYF.

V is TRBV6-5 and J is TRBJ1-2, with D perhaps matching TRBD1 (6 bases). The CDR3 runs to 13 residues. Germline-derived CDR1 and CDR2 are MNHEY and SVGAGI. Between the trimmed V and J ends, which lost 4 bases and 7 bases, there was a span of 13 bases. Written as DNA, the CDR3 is TGTGCCAGCAGTTGGGGGGCGGGGTCTGGCTACACCTTC. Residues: CASSWGAGSGYTF.

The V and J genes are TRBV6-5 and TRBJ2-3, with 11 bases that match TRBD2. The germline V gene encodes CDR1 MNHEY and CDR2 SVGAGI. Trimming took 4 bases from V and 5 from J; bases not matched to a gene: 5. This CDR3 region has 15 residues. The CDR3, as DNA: TGTGCCAGCAGTTCGATTAGCGGGAGGGGAGATACGCAGTATTTT. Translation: CASSSISGRGDTQYF.

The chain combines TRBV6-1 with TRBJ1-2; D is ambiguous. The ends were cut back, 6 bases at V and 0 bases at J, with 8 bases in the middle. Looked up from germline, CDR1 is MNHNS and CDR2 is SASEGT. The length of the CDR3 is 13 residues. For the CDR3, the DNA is TGTGCCAGCAGGGTTGATCCTAACTATGGCTACACCTTC. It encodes CASRVDPNYGYTF.

The CDR3 DNA follows: TGTGCCAGCAGCTTAGAGGGGGAGGGGAACACTGAAGCTTTCTTT. Amino acid sequence: CASSLEGEGNTEAFF. The rearrangement joins TRBV7-9 to TRBJ1-1, with a tentative D call TRBD1 (6 bases). The CDR3 spans 15 residues. Between the trimmed V and J ends, which lost 1 base and 1 base, there was a span of 10 bases. Germline V gene lookup returns CDR1 SEHNR and CDR2 FQNEAQ (reference sequence).

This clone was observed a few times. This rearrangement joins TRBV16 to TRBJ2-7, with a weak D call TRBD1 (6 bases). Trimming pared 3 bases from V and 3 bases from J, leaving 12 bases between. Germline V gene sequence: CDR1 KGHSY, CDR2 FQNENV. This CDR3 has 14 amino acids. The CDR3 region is CASSHTDRYYEQYF. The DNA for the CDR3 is TGTGCCAGCAGCCATACCGACAGGTACTACGAGCAGTACTTC.

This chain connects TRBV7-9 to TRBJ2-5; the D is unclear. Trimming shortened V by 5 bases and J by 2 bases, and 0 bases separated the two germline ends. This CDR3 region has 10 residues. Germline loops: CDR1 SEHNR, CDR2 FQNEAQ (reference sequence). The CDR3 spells CASSQETQYF. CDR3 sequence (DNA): TGTGCCAGCAGCCAAGAGACCCAGTACTTC.